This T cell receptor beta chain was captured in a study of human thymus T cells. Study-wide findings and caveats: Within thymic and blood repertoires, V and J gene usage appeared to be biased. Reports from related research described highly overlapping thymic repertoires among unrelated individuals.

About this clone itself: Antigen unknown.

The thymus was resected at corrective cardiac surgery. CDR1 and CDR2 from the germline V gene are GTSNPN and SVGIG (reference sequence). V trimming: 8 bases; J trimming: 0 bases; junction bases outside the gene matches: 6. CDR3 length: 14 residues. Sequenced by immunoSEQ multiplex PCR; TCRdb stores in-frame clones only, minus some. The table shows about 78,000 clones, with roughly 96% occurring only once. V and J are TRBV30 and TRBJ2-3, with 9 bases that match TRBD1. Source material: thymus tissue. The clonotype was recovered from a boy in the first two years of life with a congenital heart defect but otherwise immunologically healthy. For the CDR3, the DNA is TGTGCCGGTGGGACAGGGTCTAGCACAGATACGCAGTATTTT. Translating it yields CAGGTGSSTDTQYF.